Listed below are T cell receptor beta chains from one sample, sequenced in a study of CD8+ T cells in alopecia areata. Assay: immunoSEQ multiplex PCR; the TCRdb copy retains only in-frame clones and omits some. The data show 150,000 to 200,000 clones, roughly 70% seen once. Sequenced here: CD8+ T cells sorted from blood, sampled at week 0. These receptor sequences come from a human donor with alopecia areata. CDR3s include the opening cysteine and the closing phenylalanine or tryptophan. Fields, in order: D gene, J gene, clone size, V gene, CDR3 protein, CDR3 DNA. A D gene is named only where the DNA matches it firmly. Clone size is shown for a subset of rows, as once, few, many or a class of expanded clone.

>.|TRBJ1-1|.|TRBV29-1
CSVEDQGAEAFF
TGCAGCGTTGAAGATCAGGGTGCTGAAGCTTTCTTT
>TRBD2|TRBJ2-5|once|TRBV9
CASSSPRDYSTGETQYF
TGTGCCAGCAGCTCCCCACGGGACTATAGCACCGGAGAGACCCAGTACTTC
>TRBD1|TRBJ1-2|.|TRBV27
CASSWGQGAGGYTF
TGTGCCAGCAGTTGGGGACAGGGGGCCGGAGGCTACACCTTC
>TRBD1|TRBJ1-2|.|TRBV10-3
CAISWTGGIYGYTF
TGTGCCATCAGTTGGACAGGGGGCATCTATGGCTACACCTTC
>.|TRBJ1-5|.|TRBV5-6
CASSLVHQNQPQHF
TGTGCCAGCAGCTTGGTACATCAGAATCAGCCCCAGCATTTT
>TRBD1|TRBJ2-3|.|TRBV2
CASILENPGQYSTDTQYF
TGTGCCAGCATTCTAGAAAACCCGGGACAGTATAGCACAGATACGCAGTATTTT
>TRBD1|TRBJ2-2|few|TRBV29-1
CSVADRADTGELFF
TGCAGCGTCGCGGACAGGGCGGACACCGGGGAGCTGTTTTTT
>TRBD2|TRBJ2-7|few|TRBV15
CATSRELASGNPYEQYF
TGTGCCACCAGCAGAGAACTGGCTAGCGGAAACCCCTACGAGCAGTACTTC
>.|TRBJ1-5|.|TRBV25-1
CASSKQGNQPQHF
TGTGCCAGCAGTAAGCAGGGAAATCAGCCCCAGCATTTT
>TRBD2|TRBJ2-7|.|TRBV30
CAWSGTSGDEQYF
TGTGCCTGGAGTGGGACTAGCGGGGACGAGCAGTACTTC
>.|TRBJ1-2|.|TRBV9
CASSLGRTVFNYGYTF
TGTGCCAGCAGCCTAGGAAGGACAGTTTTTAACTATGGCTACACCTTC
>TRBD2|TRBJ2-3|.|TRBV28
CASTTSGGPASDTQYF
TGTGCCAGCACCACTAGCGGGGGGCCGGCGTCAGATACGCAGTATTTT
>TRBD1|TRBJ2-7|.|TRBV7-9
CASSLARTGHYEQYF
TGTGCCAGCAGCTTAGCCAGGACAGGACACTACGAGCAGTACTTC
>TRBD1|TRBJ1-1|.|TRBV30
CAYRGPNTEAFF
TGTGCCTACAGGGGCCCGAACACTGAAGCTTTCTTT
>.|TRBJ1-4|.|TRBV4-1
CASSRASEKLFF
TGCGCCAGCAGCCGGGCAAGTGAAAAACTGTTTTTT
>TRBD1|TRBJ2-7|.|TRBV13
CASSLGPLTGDEQYF
TGTGCCAGCAGCTTAGGTCCCCTTACAGGGGACGAGCAGTACTTC
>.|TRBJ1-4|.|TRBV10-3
CAISESGSSNEKLFF
TGTGCCATCAGTGAGTCGGGCAGTTCTAATGAAAAACTGTTTTTT
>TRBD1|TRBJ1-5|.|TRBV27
CASSMGQTIQPQHF
TGTGCCAGCAGTATGGGACAGACAATTCAGCCCCAGCATTTT
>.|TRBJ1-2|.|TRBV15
CATSRDYGGDGYTF
TGTGCCACCAGCAGAGATTACGGCGGAGATGGCTACACCTTC
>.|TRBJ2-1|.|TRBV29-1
CSVESGRNYNEQFF
TGCAGCGTTGAATCAGGGAGAAACTACAATGAGCAGTTCTTC
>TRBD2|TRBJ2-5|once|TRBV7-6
CASSTPSGFSGTQYF
TGTGCCAGCAGCACCCCTAGCGGATTTTCGGGGACCCAGTACTTC
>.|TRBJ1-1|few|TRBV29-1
CSVETAPFEAFF
TGCAGCGTTGAAACAGCGCCGTTTGAAGCTTTCTTT
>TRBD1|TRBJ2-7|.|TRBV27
CASTPGGTGVYEQYF
TGTGCCAGTACCCCTGGTGGGACAGGCGTCTACGAGCAGTACTTC
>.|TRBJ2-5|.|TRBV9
CASSEPGAHETQYF
TGTGCCAGCAGCGAACCGGGAGCCCATGAGACCCAGTACTTC
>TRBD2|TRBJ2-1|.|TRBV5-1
CASSLKRGGQDEQFF
TGCGCCAGCAGTTTAAAGCGGGGGGGCCAGGATGAGCAGTTCTTC
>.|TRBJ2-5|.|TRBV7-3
CASSSTGLQETQYF
TGTGCCAGCAGCTCGACGGGGCTCCAAGAGACCCAGTACTTC
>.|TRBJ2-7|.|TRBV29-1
CSVAQGQNYEQYF
TGCAGCGTCGCCCAAGGTCAGAACTACGAGCAGTACTTC
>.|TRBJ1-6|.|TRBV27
CASSLQPQGPTNNSPLHF
TGTGCCAGCAGTTTACAGCCCCAGGGGCCCACAAATAATTCACCCCTCCACTTT
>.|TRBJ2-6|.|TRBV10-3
CAIFLPGANVLTF
TGTGCCATCTTTCTACCTGGGGCCAACGTCCTGACTTTC
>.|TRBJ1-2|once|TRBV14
CASSLGALSYTF
TGTGCCAGCAGCCTAGGGGCGCTGAGCTACACCTTC
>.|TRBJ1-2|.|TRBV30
CAWPGRGGDGYTF
TGTGCCTGGCCTGGGCGGGGGGGCGACGGCTACACCTTC
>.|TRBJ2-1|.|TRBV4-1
CASSHSGNEQFF
TGCGCCAGCAGCCATTCGGGGAATGAGCAGTTCTTC
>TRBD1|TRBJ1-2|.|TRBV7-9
CASSLGPAGTGKGYTF
TGTGCCAGCAGCTTAGGGCCCGCCGGGACAGGGAAGGGCTACACCTTC
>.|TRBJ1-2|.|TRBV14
CASSPGRKYGYTF
TGTGCCAGCAGCCCGGGACGGAAGTATGGCTACACCTTC
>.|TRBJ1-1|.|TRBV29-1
CSVELGLTEAFF
TGCAGCGTTGAGCTGGGGTTAACTGAAGCTTTCTTT
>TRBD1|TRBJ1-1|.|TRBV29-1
CSARDRGQTEAFF
TGCAGCGCCCGGGACAGGGGGCAAACTGAAGCTTTCTTT
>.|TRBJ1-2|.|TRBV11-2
CASSSGPEYGYTF
TGTGCCAGCAGCTCGGGGCCTGAGTATGGCTACACCTTC
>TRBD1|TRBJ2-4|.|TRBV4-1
CASSQRQGPREYQYF
TGCGCCAGCAGCCAGAGACAGGGACCTAGAGAGTATCAGTACTTC
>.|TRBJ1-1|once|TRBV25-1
CASSDPTGNTEAFF
TGTGCCAGCAGTGACCCGACAGGGAACACTGAAGCTTTCTTT
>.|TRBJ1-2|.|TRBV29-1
CSVASSDRTRDNYGYTF
TGCAGCGTTGCTTCTTCGGACCGGACAAGAGATAACTATGGCTACACCTTC
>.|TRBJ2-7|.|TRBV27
CASSLGTTYEQYF
TGTGCCAGCAGTTTAGGGACCACCTACGAGCAGTACTTC
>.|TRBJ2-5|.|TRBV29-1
CSGQVQETQYF
TGCAGCGGACAGGTTCAAGAGACCCAGTACTTC
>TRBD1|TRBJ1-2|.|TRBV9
CASSPPGQGAGRDGYTF
TGTGCCAGCAGCCCCCCGGGACAGGGGGCCGGACGGGATGGCTACACCTTC
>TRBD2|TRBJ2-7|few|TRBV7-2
CASSSHLAGTYEQYF
TGTGCCAGCAGCTCCCACTTAGCGGGGACCTACGAGCAGTACTTC
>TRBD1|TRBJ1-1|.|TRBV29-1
CSGGTGGPTEAFF
TGCAGCGGCGGGACAGGGGGCCCCACTGAAGCTTTCTTT
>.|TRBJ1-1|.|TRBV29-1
CSVEGQGEGNTEAFF
TGCAGCGTTGAGGGCCAGGGAGAGGGGAACACTGAAGCTTTCTTT
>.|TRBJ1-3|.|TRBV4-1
CASSQGNTIYF
TGCGCCAGCAGCCAGGGAAACACCATATATTTT
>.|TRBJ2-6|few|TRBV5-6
CASSLAATGANVLTF
TGTGCCAGCAGCTTGGCCGCTACTGGGGCCAACGTCCTGACTTTC
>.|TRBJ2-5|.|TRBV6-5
CASSYWGSATETRYF
TGTGCCAGCAGTTACTGGGGGAGTGCAACGGAGACCCGGTACTTC
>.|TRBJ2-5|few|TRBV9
CASSTYWGLGTQYF
TGTGCCAGCAGCACGTATTGGGGGCTGGGGACCCAGTACTTC
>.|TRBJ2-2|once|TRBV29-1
CSVEEATGELFF
TGCAGCGTTGAGGAGGCCACCGGGGAGCTGTTTTTT
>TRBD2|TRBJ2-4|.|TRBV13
CASSLAGLAGALAKNIQYF
TGTGCCAGCAGCTTAGCGGGACTAGCGGGGGCACTAGCCAAAAACATTCAGTACTTC
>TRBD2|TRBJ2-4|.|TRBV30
CAWSLAGAQNIQYF
TGTGCCTGGAGTCTAGCGGGGGCCCAAAACATTCAGTACTTC
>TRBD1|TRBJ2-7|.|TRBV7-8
CASRYGTAYEQYF
TGTGCCAGCAGATACGGGACAGCGTACGAGCAGTACTTC
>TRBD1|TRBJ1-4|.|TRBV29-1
CSVLTGNGKLFF
TGCAGCGTTTTGACAGGGAATGGAAAACTGTTTTTT